Each of the 15 T cell receptor beta chains below was sequenced from the same sample in a study of blood T cell repertoires in COVID-19. Sequencing used immunoSEQ multiplex PCR; TCRdb keeps in-frame clones, though not all of them. The sample lists approximately 140,000 clones; 65% to 90% were seen once. Sample: PBMCs or T cells enriched from blood (not recorded which). The source of these receptors is a woman aged 45-65 years who had recovered from COVID-19.

The V gene is TRBV4-1, the J gene TRBJ2-7, with 8 bases identical to TRBD1. Per germline, CDR1 MGHRA and CDR2 YSYEKL. With V trimmed by 1 base and J by 0 bases, 2 bases remained unmatched. The CDR3 is 15 amino acids. CDR3 amino acids: CASSQATGGSYEQYF. CDR3 nucleotides: TGCGCCAGCAGCCAAGCAACAGGGGGCTCCTACGAGCAGTACTTC.

The chain is built from TRBV6-1 and TRBJ2-5; D call uncertain. V was shortened by 2 bases and J by 5 bases, with 15 bases between the two germline ends. The germline CDR1 and CDR2 sequences are MNHNS and SASEGT. CDR3 length equals 15 residues. CDR3 sequence reads: CASSEYSAQFETQYF. CDR3 DNA sequence: TGTGCCAGCAGTGAATACAGTGCACAGTTCGAGACCCAGTACTTC.

This rearrangement joins TRBV10-2 to TRBJ2-5; D gene ambiguous. Per the germline V gene, CDR1 is WSHSY and CDR2 is SAAADI. V was clipped by 2 bases and J by 2 bases, with 9 bases between them. This CDR3 spans 14 amino acids. The CDR3 protein is CASSEGRKQETQYF. CDR3 DNA: TGCGCCAGCAGTGAGGGCCGAAAACAAGAGACCCAGTACTTC.

This chain joins TRBV7-2 and TRBJ2-3, with 10 bases that match TRBD2. The trim removed 5 bases at V and 6 bases at J, leaving 17 bases unmatched. This CDR3 is built from 18 residues. Looked up from germline, CDR1 is SGHTA and CDR2 is FQGNSA. DNA for the CDR3: TGTGCCAGCAGCCCCCGGGACTTAGCGGGGGGCCAGTGGGATACGCAGTATTTT. This gives the protein CASSPRDLAGGQWDTQYF.

The rearrangement uses TRBV5-1 and TRBJ2-2; TRBD2 matches 7 bases. CDR1 and CDR2 (germline): SGHRS, YFSETQ. The V and J ends lost 3 bases and 0 bases, in that order; junction bases with no gene match: 2. This CDR3 is 15 amino acids long. Here the CDR3 reads CASSSAGSNTGELFF. The CDR3 nucleotides read TGCGCCAGCAGCTCAGCGGGATCGAACACCGGGGAGCTGTTTTTT.

J is TRBJ2-3 and V is TRBV11-3; D remains ambiguous. CDR1 and CDR2 from the germline V gene are SGHNT and YENEEA. The CDR3 is 15 amino acids. Deletions cut 1 base from V and 0 bases from J, with 8 bases between. CDR3 nucleotide sequence: TGTGCCAGCAGCTTAGTCGGTACTAGCACAGATACGCAGTATTTT. As protein: CASSLVGTSTDTQYF.

This chain connects TRBV5-1 to TRBJ1-3, with 7 bases that match TRBD1. The ends lost 3 bases at V and 4 bases at J; junction bases unmatched: 7. Per the germline V gene, CDR1 is SGHRS and CDR2 is YFSETQ. The CDR3 is 15 residues long. This CDR3 is CASSSLTGIGNTIYF. CDR3 nucleotide sequence: TGCGCCAGCAGCTCTCTGACAGGGATCGGAAACACCATATATTTT.

This chain joins TRBV18 and TRBJ1-6, with D unclear. The CDR3 has 19 amino acids. Per germline, CDR1 KGHSH and CDR2 LQKENI. V lost 6 bases and J lost 2, with 23 bases in between. The CDR3 bases are TGTGCCAGCTCGCGAATCAACAGTGAGGGTTTGACCTATAATTCACCCCTCCACTTT. Translated, it gives CASSRINSEGLTYNSPLHF.

The chain is built from TRBV7-9 and TRBJ1-6, with a weak D call TRBD1 (5 bases). The CDR3 spans 13 residues. CDR1 SEHNR and CDR2 FQNEAQ come from the germline V gene (reference sequence). V was clipped by 4 bases and J by 8 bases, with 9 bases between them. The CDR3 DNA follows: TGTGCCAGCAGCTCCCGGGGGGATTCACCCCTCCACTTT. Translation gives CASSSRGDSPLHF.

The chain uses TRBV5-1 and TRBJ1-6; 7 nucleotides align to TRBD1. The V gene's germline CDR1 is SGHRS and CDR2 YFSETQ. CDR3 size: 17 residues. V was pared by 0 bases and J by 10 bases, with 13 bases of the junction left unmatched. Written as DNA, the CDR3 is TGCGCCAGCAGCTTGGCAGGTGGGGGACAGAGAGGATCACCCCTCCACTTT. It translates to CASSLAGGGQRGSPLHF.

Written as DNA, the CDR3 is TGTGCCACCAGTGACCCGACTAGCGGGGGCCCCACAGATACGCAGTATTTT. It encodes CATSDPTSGGPTDTQYF. The rearrangement uses TRBV24-1 and TRBJ2-3; 12 bases line up with TRBD2. V shed 4 bases and J 2 bases; nucleotides not matched to a gene: 6. Germline CDR1 KGHDR, CDR2 SFDVKD. This CDR3 comprises 17 residues.

The V and J genes are TRBV5-8 and TRBJ1-5, with 7 positions matching TRBD1. The germline CDR1 and CDR2 sequences are SGHTS and YDEGEE. Germline trimming cut 4 bases from V and 2 bases from J; bases unmatched to any gene: 12. CDR3 size: 17 residues. The CDR3 reads CASSQGSGTVGNQPQHF. CDR3 coding DNA: TGTGCCAGCAGCCAGGGCTCCGGGACAGTCGGCAATCAGCCCCAGCATTTT.

The rearrangement joins TRBV6-5 to TRBJ1-2; D ambiguous. Germline values: CDR1 MNHEY, CDR2 SVGAGI. The CDR3 extends over 11 amino acids. The V end lost 10 bases, the J end lost 2 bases, and 8 bases lay between the germline ends. This CDR3 reads CATSQNYGYTF. The CDR3 coding sequence is TGTGCCACGTCACAAAACTATGGCTACACCTTC.

The J gene is TRBJ1-1, the V gene TRBV27, with a weak D call TRBD1 (5 bases). Per germline, CDR1 MNHEY and CDR2 SMNVEV (reference sequence). This CDR3 is 14 amino acids long. V shed 1 base and J shed 4 bases, with 10 bases lying between them. The CDR3 is CASSLWGLGTEAFF. The DNA of the CDR3 is TGTGCCAGCAGTTTATGGGGCTTGGGCACTGAAGCTTTCTTT.

The chain couples TRBV4-1 to TRBJ1-5; D is unresolved. Trimming removed 0 bases at V and 6 bases at J, with 12 bases between. The CDR3 loop spans 15 amino acids. Germline V CDR1 and CDR2: MGHRA, YSYEKL. The CDR3 DNA sequence: TGCGCCAGCAGCCAAGAACGCCGGGGTGGTCAGCCCCAGCATTTT. Residues: CASSQERRGGQPQHF.